The source of this TCR beta chain is a study of T cell responses to AZD1222 COVID-19 vaccine. Study outcomes and limitations: Close to half of spike-specific TCRs reportedly recognize unmutated variant regions.

As regards this clone: Its specificity is not known. A read error may produce the germline difference seen at one junction end.

The assay was immunoSEQ multiplex PCR, and TCRdb's table has in-frame clones only and misses some. Counted here are around 96,000 clones, 88% occurring once; the ten biggest clones make up about 2.5%. CDR1 and CDR2 from the germline V gene are SSHAT and FNYEAQ (reference sequence). The CDR3 consists of 15 residues. This specimen consisted of peripheral blood, obtained on day 0 of AZD1222 vaccination. This chain links TRBV7-7 with TRBJ1-4; D is undetermined. The sequence was collected from an adult in good health. CDR3 sequence reads: CASSLSPATNEKLFF. Written as DNA, the CDR3 is TGTGCTAGCAGCTTAAGCCCCGCAACTAATGAAAAACTGTTTTTT.